This T cell receptor (beta chain) was sequenced in a study of T cell changes during pregnancy in multiple sclerosis. Clones were sequenced by immunoSEQ multiplex PCR, and TCRdb holds only the in-frame ones, with some missing. The sample includes fewer than 60,000 clones, roughly 87% of them seen just once. The CDR3 has 15 amino acids. The germline V gene has CDR1 SGHTS and CDR2 YDEGEE. With 0 bases removed from V and 6 bases from J, the gap between germline ends came to 16 bases. Sequenced material: peripheral blood, taken in the third trimester of pregnancy. The TCR comes from a female donor in good health, enrolled as a control in a pregnancy study. The chain recombines TRBV5-8 with TRBJ2-7; possibly TRBD2 for D (6 bases). Here the CDR3 reads CASSLGPRDSSEQYF. CDR3 nucleotide sequence: TGTGCCAGCAGCTTGGGGCCGAGGGACTCTTCCGAGCAGTACTTC.